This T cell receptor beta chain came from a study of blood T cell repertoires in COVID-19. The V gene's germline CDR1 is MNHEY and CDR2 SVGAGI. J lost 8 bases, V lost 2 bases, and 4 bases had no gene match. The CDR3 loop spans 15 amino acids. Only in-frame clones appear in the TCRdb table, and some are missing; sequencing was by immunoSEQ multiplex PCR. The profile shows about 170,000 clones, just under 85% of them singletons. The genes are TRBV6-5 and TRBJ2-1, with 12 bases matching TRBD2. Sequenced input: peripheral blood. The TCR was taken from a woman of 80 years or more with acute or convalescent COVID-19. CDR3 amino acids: CASSYSTSGRHEQFF. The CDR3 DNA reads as TGTGCCAGCAGTTACAGCACTAGCGGGAGGCATGAGCAGTTCTTC.